A selection of T cell receptor beta chains follows, all from one sample in a study of blood T cell repertoires in COVID-19. This table comes from immunoSEQ multiplex PCR, and its TCRdb copy is limited to in-frame clones, with some not included. The sample carries 200,000 to 300,000 clones, more than 75% recorded once. Sequenced input: peripheral blood. These receptors were collected from a woman aged 80 or over with COVID-19, enrolled during active disease. Each CDR3 is given with its conserved first and last residue. Each record gives: clone size, V gene, J gene, D gene, CDR3 protein, CDR3 DNA. The D gene is left open where the match is weak. Size tells how often a clone was seen (once, few, many) or the class of an expanded clone, and some rows leave it out.

few	TRBV18	TRBJ2-7	TRBD1	CASSRGETGGPYEQYF	TGTGCCAGCTCACGAGGCGAGACAGGGGGACCCTACGAGCAGTACTTC
.	TRBV24-1	TRBJ2-1	TRBD2	CATSDRGTSGGARNEQFF	TGTGCCACCAGTGACCGAGGGACTAGCGGGGGGGCCCGCAATGAGCAGTTCTTC
.	TRBV29-1	TRBJ2-5	TRBD1	CSALTGTETQYF	TGCAGCGCCTTGACAGGGACGGAGACCCAGTACTTC
.	TRBV19	TRBJ1-2	TRBD1	CASSTQGAGYGYTF	TGTGCCAGTAGCACCCAGGGGGCGGGCTATGGCTACACCTTC
.	TRBV29-1	TRBJ2-7	TRBD1	CSVWDSSWGQYF	TGCAGCGTTTGGGACAGCAGCTGGGGGCAGTACTTC
.	TRBV6-5	TRBJ1-1	.	CASIGSMNTEAFF	TGTGCCAGCATAGGGAGTATGAACACTGAAGCTTTCTTT
.	TRBV7-9	TRBJ1-1	TRBD1	CASSRDSNTEAFF	TGTGCCAGCAGCAGGGACAGTAACACTGAAGCTTTCTTT
.	TRBV24-1	TRBJ1-1	.	CATSPPGGGLTEAFF	TGTGCCACCAGTCCTCCTGGCGGCGGGCTAACTGAAGCTTTCTTT
.	TRBV5-1	TRBJ1-1	.	CASSWGGRGNTEAFF	TGCGCCAGCAGCTGGGGAGGGAGGGGTAACACTGAAGCTTTCTTT
.	TRBV15	TRBJ1-1	.	CATSLRDTSYAFF	TGTGCCACCAGCCTTCGAGACACCTCTTATGCTTTCTTT
.	TRBV25-1	TRBJ1-6	TRBD1	CASTGQGGSPLHF	TGTGCCAGCACCGGACAGGGAGGTTCACCCCTCCACTTT
.	TRBV5-1	TRBJ1-5	.	CASSLASGQPQHF	TGCGCCAGCAGCTTGGCTTCGGGTCAGCCCCAGCATTTT
.	TRBV30	TRBJ2-7	TRBD1	CAWSGGTGSSYEQYF	TGTGCCTGGAGTGGGGGGACAGGGAGCTCCTACGAGCAGTACTTC
once	TRBV7-8	TRBJ2-1	.	CASIKTTSSSYNEQFF	TGTGCCAGCATAAAGACGACTTCGAGCTCCTACAATGAGCAGTTCTTC
.	TRBV7-2	TRBJ1-6	.	CASSLGGGHPNSPLHF	TGTGCCAGCAGCTTAGGCGGGGGACACCCTAATTCACCCCTCCACTTT
.	TRBV9	TRBJ2-5	.	CASSVESGKETQYF	TGTGCCAGCAGCGTAGAGAGCGGAAAAGAGACCCAGTACTTC
.	TRBV7-9	TRBJ1-3	.	CASSFLSGATYSSGNTIYF	TGTGCCAGCAGCTTTCTTTCCGGTGCAACCTACAGCTCTGGAAACACCATATATTTT
few	TRBV5-1	TRBJ1-4	.	CASRQLPNEKLFF	TGCGCCAGCAGACAGCTTCCGAATGAAAAACTGTTTTTT
once	TRBV19	TRBJ2-7	TRBD1	CASSKTTGTGARGEQYF	TGTGCCAGTAGTAAAACAACCGGGACAGGGGCTCGAGGGGAGCAGTACTTC
.	TRBV30	TRBJ1-5	.	CAWSVQRPGMGNQPQHF	TGTGCCTGGAGTGTACAGAGGCCAGGGATGGGCAATCAGCCCCAGCATTTT
.	TRBV27	TRBJ2-2	.	CASRDWSTNTGELFF	TGTGCCAGCCGGGATTGGAGCACCAACACCGGGGAGCTGTTTTTT
once	TRBV7-8	TRBJ1-4	.	CASSPRTATNEKLFF	TGTGCCAGCAGCCCTCGGACAGCAACTAATGAAAAACTGTTTTTT
.	TRBV5-6	TRBJ1-1	.	CASSLGRPQGVAFF	TGTGCCAGCAGCTTGGGACGGCCCCAAGGAGTAGCTTTCTTT
.	TRBV7-2	TRBJ1-2	TRBD1	CASSFGTGGRYGYTF	TGTGCCAGCAGCTTCGGGACAGGGGGCCGGTATGGCTACACCTTC
once	TRBV6-5	TRBJ2-2	.	CASRLRGTGELFF	TGTGCCAGCAGATTACGAGGGACCGGGGAGCTGTTTTTT
.	TRBV6-5	TRBJ1-2	.	CASIVGRESNYGYTF	TGTGCCAGCATTGTTGGGAGGGAATCTAACTATGGCTACACCTTC
.	TRBV11-1	TRBJ2-1	.	CASSLVRQGRDNEQFF	TGTGCCAGCAGCTTAGTCCGGCAGGGCAGGGACAATGAGCAGTTCTTC
.	TRBV5-1	TRBJ2-1	.	CASNKQLGRDEQFF	TGCGCCAGCAACAAACAGCTTGGGCGGGATGAGCAGTTCTTC
.	TRBV27	TRBJ1-5	.	CASRGGQSNQPQHF	TGTGCCAGCAGGGGGGGGCAGAGCAATCAGCCCCAGCATTTT